Detailed here is one TCR beta chain. Its recognized antigen is unknown. Nothing much larger sits one base from this clone, and base qualities are not available. Measured from the cysteine to the phenylalanine, the CDR3 is 13 residues long. Solely the CDR3 DNA is kept, with 39 bases framed from the first base. V is shortened by 0 bases, J by 5 bases, and the region joining them spans 7 bases. From the germline V gene, CDR1 is LGHNT and CDR2 is FRNRAP. This entry belongs to a study of beta chain features in type 1 diabetes (dated by TCRdb to 2016 to 2019). With regard to the full study: Patients and healthy donors did not differ in mean age, gender distribution, total cell number or subset yield. The study compared the TCRB repertoires of sorted circulating CD4+ T cell subsets in recently diagnosed type 1 diabetes patients with those in matched healthy donors. Whereas all 28 donors provided naive and central memory subsets, regulatory and stem cell-like memory subsets were isolated from just 8 patients and about 8 healthy donors. Across all samples, 107,917,701 sorted cells were examined, and cell number per subset correlated strongly with RNA yield.

The entire amount of isolated RNA was reverse transcribed using the High Capacity cDNA Reverse Transcription Kit, so the sequenced TCRB transcripts were expressed ones. Deep immunoSEQ sequencing was performed on naive, central memory and regulatory T cell samples, with an average of about 3.6 million total reads per sample. Sorted cells were lysed in RLT buffer, and RNA was extracted using DNase-treated RNeasy Micro or Mini kits according to cell number. To prevent cross-contamination, each cell subset was processed individually, whereas patient and healthy donor samples were processed jointly. The immunoSEQ multiplex PCR was used to amplify TCRB sequences from cDNA, yielding 87-bp fragments that span the CDR3 region. The amplicons were sequenced using the Illumina HiSeq platform. The paper's data handling went like this. PCR bias was corrected computationally using synthetic template baselines, and reads within Hamming distance 2 were collapsed, with unmergeable singletons discarded. Reads were aligned against IMGT to assign V, D and J genes, CDR3 length and insertions or deletions at six rearrangement sites. Clonotype counts were normalized to sorted cell number within each subset before computing true diversity and Gini coefficients with the tcR R package. The overlap coefficient, calculated on TCRB nucleotide sequences, was used to quantify repertoire sharing. Out-of-frame TCRB sequences from naive cells were analyzed as a proxy for the pre-selection repertoire. TCRdb provides this immuneACCESS table in a form limited to in-frame rearrangements. Some clones are lacking; in checked studies, under half of them reflect an unresolved V gene, and why the rest are absent is not known. V and J calls and clone size are copied from that table; D and trimming were computed from the DNA. The sample records about 640,000 clones, over 10% of which are singletons. About 0.11% of the sample is held by the ten biggest clonotypes.

Here is what the overall study found, with its caveats: Only small numbers of individuals were included in the HLA sub-analyses, which left unresolved whether HLA type had any influence on TCRB rearrangement. Sequencing cDNA rather than genomic DNA could over-represent highly expressing activated cells, although activation and CD3 levels did not differ between groups. Shorter templates might have been favored by PCR, but patient and control samples were amplified and corrected together, so both groups would have been affected equally by any skew. Patients with type 1 diabetes made fewer insertions and deleted more nucleotides at VDJ recombination sites, implying thymic rearrangement abnormalities. The naive, central memory and regulatory TCRB repertoires appeared to resemble one another more closely among patients than among healthy donors. In all four CD4+ subsets, TCRB CDR3 length was moderately but significantly shorter in type 1 diabetes patients.

From each donor, a single peripheral blood sample of around 0.12 L on average was drawn into heparinised tubes. Naive, central memory, regulatory and stem cell-like memory CD4+ T cells were sorted on a BD FACSAria II using a panel including CD45RO, CCR7, CD25, CD127, CD95 and CD27. All sorted populations exceeded 95% purity. Right away, PBMCs were isolated by Lymphoprep density gradient centrifugation and were stained directly, with no culture step. To minimize batch effects, samples were stained and sorted in pairs, one healthy donor with one patient per experiment. Recombination connected TRBV12-5 to TRBJ2-5; the D gene is possibly TRBD2, with 5 bases matching. The TCR was taken from a man aged 25-40 years with type 1 diabetes. The sequencing input was naive CD4+ T cells from blood. This specimen's cell subset or site label, interpreted: true naive CD4+ T cells. This receptor has the CDR3 CASGLVGGETQYF. The nucleotide sequence reads as follows: TGTGCTAGTGGTTTGGTAGGCGGGGAGACCCAGTACTTC.